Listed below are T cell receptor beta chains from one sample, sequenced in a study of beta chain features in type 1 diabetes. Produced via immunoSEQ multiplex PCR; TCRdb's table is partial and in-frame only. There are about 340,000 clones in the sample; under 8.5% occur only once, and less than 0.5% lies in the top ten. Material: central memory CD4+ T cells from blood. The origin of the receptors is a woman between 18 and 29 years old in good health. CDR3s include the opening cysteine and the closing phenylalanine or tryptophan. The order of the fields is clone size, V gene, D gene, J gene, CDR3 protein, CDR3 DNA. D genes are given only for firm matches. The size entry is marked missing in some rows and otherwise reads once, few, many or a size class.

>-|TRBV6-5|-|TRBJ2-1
CASSYSGPPPPFF
TGTGCCAGCAGTTACTCGGGTCCCCCGCCCCCGTTCTTC
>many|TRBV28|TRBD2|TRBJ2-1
CASSPRTSGRFGSYNEQFF
TGTGCCAGCAGCCCCCGGACTAGCGGGAGATTTGGCTCCTACAATGAGCAGTTCTTC
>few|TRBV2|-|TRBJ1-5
CASSRQDGSQPQHF
TGTGCCAGCTCCCGACAGGACGGGAGTCAGCCCCAGCATTTT
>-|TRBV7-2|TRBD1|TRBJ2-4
CASSLATGVDIQYF
TGTGCCAGCAGCTTGGCTACAGGGGTGGACATTCAGTACTTC
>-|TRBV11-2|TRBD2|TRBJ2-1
CASSLVAGVNNEQFF
TGTGCCAGCAGCTTGGTTGCGGGAGTGAACAATGAGCAGTTCTTC
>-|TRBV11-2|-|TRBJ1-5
CASSLDGYGHQPQHF
TGTGCCAGCAGCTTAGATGGGTATGGGCATCAGCCCCAGCATTTT
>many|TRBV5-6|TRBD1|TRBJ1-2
CASSPHPTGIRYGYTF
TGTGCCAGCAGCCCCCACCCGACAGGGATACGCTATGGCTACACCTTC
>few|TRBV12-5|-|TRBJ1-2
CASGLVRVLGNALPDGYTF
TGTGCTAGTGGTTTGGTACGAGTCCTCGGGAACGCGCTCCCAGATGGCTACACCTTC
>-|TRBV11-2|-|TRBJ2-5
CASSPPGGSLSETQYF
TGTGCCAGCAGTCCACCAGGGGGGAGTCTTAGCGAGACCCAGTACTTC
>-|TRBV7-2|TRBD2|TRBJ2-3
CASSPRGPGLAGSTDTQYF
TGTGCCAGCAGCCCTAGGGGGCCTGGACTAGCGGGCAGCACAGATACGCAGTATTTT
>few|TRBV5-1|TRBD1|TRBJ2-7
CASSETGLYEQYF
TGCGCCAGCAGCGAGACAGGGCTCTACGAGCAGTACTTC
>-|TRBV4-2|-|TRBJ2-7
CASSQERATSSYEQYF
TGTGCCAGCAGCCAAGAACGGGCAACAAGCTCCTACGAGCAGTACTTC
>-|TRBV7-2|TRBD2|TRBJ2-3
CASSPWGGSDTDTQYF
TGTGCCAGCAGCCCGTGGGGGGGGTCCGACACAGATACGCAGTATTTT
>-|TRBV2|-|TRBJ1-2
CATNRDSGYTF
TGTGCCACCAACCGGGACTCTGGCTACACCTTC
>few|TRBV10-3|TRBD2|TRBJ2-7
CASRNPGLAGGALNEQYF
TGTGCCAGCAGAAACCCGGGGCTAGCGGGAGGGGCGTTGAACGAGCAGTACTTC
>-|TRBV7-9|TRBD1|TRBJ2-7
CASGDRGSYEQYF
TGTGCCAGTGGGGACAGGGGCTCCTACGAGCAGTACTTC
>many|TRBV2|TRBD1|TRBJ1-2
CASRRDSFDYGYTF
TGTGCCAGTCGACGGGACAGCTTTGACTATGGCTACACCTTC
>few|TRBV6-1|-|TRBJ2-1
CASRATQKVYNEQFF
TGTGCCAGCAGGGCCACCCAAAAAGTCTACAATGAGCAGTTCTTC
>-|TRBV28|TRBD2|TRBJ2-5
CASRSASGRARETQYF
TGTGCCAGCAGGTCCGCTAGCGGGAGAGCTCGAGAGACCCAGTACTTC
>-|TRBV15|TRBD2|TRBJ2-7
CATSRDPGTSIEQYF
TGTGCCACCAGCAGAGATCCCGGGACTAGTATCGAGCAGTACTTC
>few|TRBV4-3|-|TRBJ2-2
CASSQGGGIAGELFF
TGCGCCAGCAGCCAAGGAGGGGGTATAGCCGGGGAGCTGTTTTTT
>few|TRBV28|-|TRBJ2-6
CASRTPGANVLTF
TGTGCCAGCAGAACTCCTGGGGCCAACGTCCTGACTTTC